This TCR beta chain appears in the sequencing data of a study of blood T cell repertoires in COVID-19. Study as a whole: COVID-19 samples, acute and convalescent, were from the United States, Italy and Spain. Sample material is recorded as cDNA or gDNA derived from T cells, B-cell-depleted T cells, or PBMCs.

This clone was counted once. Study processing details: Cell counts per sample came from amplifying reference gene primers. The data were produced by immunoSEQ multiplex PCR, yet TCRdb's version contains in-frame clones alone and is incomplete. D and trimming were read from the DNA, whereas the V and J calls and clone size are those reported in that table. There are some 140,000 clones in the sample; about 89% occur only once, and less than 20% lies in the top ten. The CDR3 runs 15 residues. V lost 4 bases to trimming and J lost 4 bases; unmatched junction nucleotides: 8. Germline V CDR1 and CDR2: SGHRS, YFSETQ.

This TCR was recovered from a man aged 45-65 years with active or convalescent COVID-19. Sequenced input: peripheral blood. V gene TRBV5-1 combines with J gene TRBJ2-7, with TRBD1 matching 10 bases. CDR3 residues: CASSPRQGATYEQYF. The CDR3 DNA reads as TGCGCCAGCAGCCCCAGACAGGGGGCAACTTACGAGCAGTACTTC.